The present T cell receptor beta chain was sequenced within a study of shared clonotypes between healthy human individuals. The table came from immunoSEQ multiplex PCR; TCRdb's copy has only in-frame clones and leaves some out. This table holds around 610,000 clones, approximately 96% found once. V was cut by 4 bases and J by 5 bases, with 9 bases left in between. Germline V gene sequence: CDR1 MNHEY, CDR2 SMNVEV (reference sequence). This CDR3 has 12 amino acids. Naive CD8 cells comprised CD45RO-negative, CCR7-positively selected cells, excluding terminally differentiated effector memory CD45RA+ cells.

The TCR comes from a woman aged 25 to 39 in good health. Sequenced input: naive CD8+ T cells sorted from blood. The chain recombines TRBV27 with TRBJ2-7; D is uncertain. CDR3 DNA sequence: TGTGCCAGCAGTTCCCTACTTGACGAGCAGTACTTC. It specifies CASSSLLDEQYF.